Listed below are T cell receptor beta chains from one sample, sequenced in a study of T cell responses to AZD1222 COVID-19 vaccine. The table came from immunoSEQ multiplex PCR; TCRdb's copy has only in-frame clones and leaves some out. The sample includes roughly 130,000 clones, 80% to 90% of them seen just once. Sequenced here: peripheral blood, sampled on day 0 of AZD1222 vaccination. Source of these receptors: an adult in good health. Both conserved end residues are part of each CDR3. D genes are given only for firm matches. Rows give clone size only sometimes, using once, few, many, or a class for an expanded clone.

TRBJ1-5 | NA | NA | TRBV19 | CASSIEAGDQPQHF | TGTGCCAGTAGTATAGAAGCAGGTGATCAGCCCCAGCATTTT
TRBJ2-7 | few | TRBD2 | TRBV4-1 | CASSQVLIAGGPEQYF | TGCGCCAGCAGCCAAGTTCTAATAGCGGGGGGCCCCGAGCAGTACTTC
TRBJ1-5 | NA | NA | TRBV2 | CASSEHSQSNQPQHF | TGTGCCAGCAGTGAGCACAGCCAAAGCAATCAGCCCCAGCATTTT
TRBJ2-1 | NA | TRBD1 | TRBV6-5 | CASSYLAGGGGEQFF | TGTGCCAGCAGTTACTTGGCAGGGGGCGGAGGTGAGCAGTTCTTC
TRBJ1-3 | once | NA | TRBV19 | CASSLVTVSGNTIYF | TGTGCCAGTAGTTTAGTAACGGTCTCTGGAAACACCATATATTTT
TRBJ1-2 | few | NA | TRBV6-5 | CASSTNYGYTF | TGTGCCAGCAGTACTAACTATGGCTACACCTTC
TRBJ1-1 | NA | TRBD1 | TRBV9 | CASSDDRAEAFF | TGTGCCAGCAGCGACGACAGGGCCGAAGCTTTCTTT
TRBJ1-3 | NA | NA | TRBV5-8 | CASSLAMGQPGNTIYF | TGTGCCAGCAGCTTGGCAATGGGGCAGCCTGGAAACACCATATATTTT
TRBJ1-2 | NA | NA | TRBV18 | CASSQQGGYGYTF | TGTGCCAGCTCACAGCAGGGCGGCTATGGCTACACCTTC
TRBJ2-3 | NA | TRBD2 | TRBV5-1 | CASSVAGGPDTQYF | TGCGCCAGCAGTGTAGCGGGAGGTCCAGATACGCAGTATTTT
TRBJ2-1 | NA | NA | TRBV11-3 | CASSLRRPSYNEQFF | TGTGCCAGCAGCTTAAGGCGCCCCTCTTACAATGAGCAGTTCTTC
TRBJ2-5 | once | NA | TRBV18 | CASSPGLEETQYF | TGTGCCAGCTCACCGGGACTTGAAGAGACCCAGTACTTC
TRBJ2-3 | NA | NA | TRBV14 | CASSQDTAILTDTQYF | TGTGCCAGCAGCCAAGATACAGCCATCCTCACAGATACGCAGTATTTT
TRBJ1-2 | NA | NA | TRBV30 | CAWSVWATPTNYGYTF | TGTGCCTGGAGTGTATGGGCGACACCTACTAACTATGGCTACACCTTC
TRBJ1-2 | NA | NA | TRBV6-1 | CASSEAGREGSYGYTF | TGTGCCAGCAGTGAAGCCGGAAGAGAGGGTAGCTATGGCTACACCTTC
TRBJ2-5 | NA | TRBD1 | TRBV27 | CASTGTGGWETQYF | TGTGCCAGCACCGGGACAGGGGGTTGGGAGACCCAGTACTTC
TRBJ1-3 | NA | NA | TRBV7-6 | CASSPLYRRGNTIYF | TGTGCCAGCAGCCCTCTATACCGACGTGGAAACACCATATATTTT
TRBJ1-4 | NA | NA | TRBV9 | CASSVFGSTNEKLFF | TGTGCCAGCAGCGTATTCGGTAGCACTAATGAAAAACTGTTTTTT
TRBJ2-3 | NA | NA | TRBV5-1 | CASSPTDGTQYF | TGCGCCAGCAGCCCGACAGACGGTACGCAGTATTTT
TRBJ1-5 | NA | NA | TRBV6-5 | CASSRTGINQPQHF | TGTGCCAGCAGTAGAACAGGGATTAATCAGCCCCAGCATTTT
TRBJ2-3 | once | TRBD1 | TRBV27 | CASSFSNRGLDTQYF | TGTGCCAGCAGTTTCAGCAACAGGGGGTTAGATACGCAGTATTTT
TRBJ1-6 | NA | NA | TRBV5-1 | CASSLGTLGTILYNSPLHF | TGCGCCAGCAGCTTAGGGACCTTGGGAACGATTTTGTATAATTCACCCCTCCACTTT
TRBJ2-6 | NA | NA | TRBV5-5 | CASSLMQTGANVLTF | TGTGCCAGCAGCTTGATGCAGACTGGGGCCAACGTCCTGACTTTC
TRBJ1-2 | once | NA | TRBV24-1 | CATSEPSIGYTF | TGTGCCACCAGTGAACCTTCCATTGGCTACACCTTC
TRBJ2-3 | NA | NA | TRBV18 | CASSPIEAASTDTQYF | TGTGCCAGCTCACCAATCGAGGCAGCTAGCACAGATACGCAGTATTTT
TRBJ1-5 | NA | NA | TRBV5-8 | CASSFIPGQNNQPQHF | TGTGCCAGCAGCTTTATACCCGGACAGAACAATCAGCCCCAGCATTTT
TRBJ2-3 | NA | NA | TRBV11-3 | CASSLGVGGTSTDTQYF | TGTGCCAGCAGCTTAGGGGTTGGAGGGACTAGCACAGATACGCAGTATTTT
TRBJ2-7 | NA | NA | TRBV19 | CASSIVGGRTYEQYF | TGTGCCAGTAGTATAGTAGGGGGAAGGACCTACGAGCAGTACTTC
TRBJ2-7 | NA | NA | TRBV2 | CASKDGGLEEQYF | TGTGCCAGCAAGGACGGAGGTCTGGAAGAGCAGTACTTC
TRBJ1-6 | NA | NA | TRBV4-2 | CASSQRASYNSPLHF | TGTGCCAGCAGCCAGAGGGCATCCTATAATTCACCCCTCCACTTT
TRBJ1-1 | NA | NA | TRBV5-4 | CASSETGRGNTEAFF | TGTGCCAGCAGCGAAACAGGGAGGGGGAACACTGAAGCTTTCTTT
TRBJ1-6 | NA | NA | TRBV27 | CASSPRIGNSPLHF | TGTGCCAGCAGTCCCCGAATTGGGAATTCACCCCTCCACTTT
TRBJ1-4 | NA | NA | TRBV24-1 | CAPTNRATNEKLFF | TGTGCCCCGACAAACAGGGCAACTAATGAAAAACTGTTTTTT
TRBJ2-7 | NA | TRBD2 | TRBV6-5 | CASSYSNARGGYEQYF | TGTGCCAGCAGTTACTCGAATGCGCGGGGGGGCTACGAGCAGTACTTC
TRBJ1-4 | NA | NA | TRBV5-1 | CASSLVPENEKLFF | TGCGCCAGCAGCTTGGTGCCAGAGAATGAAAAACTGTTTTTT
TRBJ2-3 | NA | TRBD2 | TRBV2 | CASSAPGLAGATDTQYF | TGTGCCAGCAGTGCCCCTGGACTAGCGGGGGCCACAGATACGCAGTATTTT